The clone carrying this T cell receptor (beta chain) was counted a few times. The data stem from a study of blood T cell repertoires in COVID-19. Authors' analysis steps: The assay estimated nucleated cells by amplifying reference gene primers. Assay used: immunoSEQ multiplex PCR; TCRdb lists only in-frame clones, some missing. Clone size and V and J calls were adopted from that table, with D and trimming inferred from the DNA. The sample contains some 200,000 clones, approximately 79% of which appear only once. CDR3 length: 17 amino acids. The V end lost 5 bases, the J end lost 2 bases, and 20 bases lay between the germline ends. Germline V gene sequence: CDR1 SGHAT, CDR2 FQNNGV.

The clonotype was recovered from a woman between 70 and 85 years old with acute or convalescent COVID-19. The chain recombines TRBV11-2 with TRBJ2-3, with a weak D call TRBD2 (6 bases). Source material: peripheral blood. This chain's CDR3 is CASSDLGWGGVTDTQYF. The DNA for the CDR3 is TGTGCCAGCAGCGATCTCGGGTGGGGCGGGGTCACAGATACGCAGTATTTT.